This entry concerns a single T cell receptor (beta chain). The antigen remains unidentified. The CDR3 runs to 12 residues. Germline loops: CDR1 MNHNY, CDR2 SVGAGI (reference sequence). V lost 2 bases to trimming and J lost 8 bases; unmatched junction nucleotides: 1. Assay used: immunoSEQ multiplex PCR; TCRdb lists only in-frame clones, some missing. The sample has approximately 280,000 clones; 70% to 90% are singletons. This specimen comes from a study of cytomegalovirus exposure and HLA in healthy donors. Overall study findings and caveats: High sensitivity and specificity were reportedly achieved when the classifier diagnosed cytomegalovirus status. Many donors carried some public TCRs, although rarity characterized most TCR sequences.

What was sequenced was PBMCs. The J gene is TRBJ1-2, the V gene TRBV6-6, with 8 bases aligning to TRBD1. The TCR was taken from a woman aged 18-29 years in good health and CMV-seronegative. The CDR3 DNA reads as TGTGCCAGCAGTTACACAGGGGGAGGCTACACCTTC. It codes for CASSYTGGGYTF.